This T cell receptor beta chain was identified during a study of blood T cell repertoires in COVID-19 (dated by TCRdb to the early 2020s). At the level of the whole study: Samples from collaborators originated in the United States, Italy and Spain and spanned both the acute and convalescent phases of COVID-19. Nearly every sample came with metadata listing a de-identified subject ID, COVID-19 status, age in years and sex. The prospective study material was composed of cDNA or gDNA derived from T cells, B-cell-depleted T cells, or PBMCs. Where available, HLA class I and class II types were taken from metadata supplied by the sample provider and were not determined by assay-based typing. The dataset comprised deeply sampled blood TCRbeta repertoires from subjects exposed to, actively infected with, or recovered from COVID-19. The samples were drawn from the first 160 participants of the ongoing ImmuneRACE study and from 1,254 subjects provided by 6 global collaborators. The repertoires were released in a freely available public database intended as a resource for research on the immune response to SARS-CoV-2. Overall study outcomes, separate from this receptor: The quantity of clinical and demographic metadata differed by source and by participant and was supplied without curation.

Each collaborating institution followed its own protocols to collect whole blood in K2EDTA tubes. For TCRbeta analysis, collaborators shipped samples as frozen whole blood, isolated PBMCs, or DNA extracted from either of those sample types. Notes on this clone: Its antigen is unknown. Base qualities are missing; no much larger clone stands one base away.

CDR1 and CDR2 are read off the germline V gene (reference sequence) as LNHDA and SQIVND. Counted from cysteine to phenylalanine, this CDR3 has 15 amino acids. Just the 45-base CDR3 DNA is kept, in frame starting at base 1. Germline trimming: 4 bases from V, 6 bases from J; junction bases outside gene matches: 6. The immunoSEQ Assay, a bias-controlled multiplex PCR, was used to amplify TCRbeta CDR3 regions from genomic DNA. Turning to the authors' computational methods: The number of nucleated cells in each sample was estimated from the amplification of reference gene primers within the assay. To quantify the absolute abundance of each unique TCRbeta CDR3 rearrangement, sequence reads were collapsed and filtered. Productive Simpson clonality was computed per sample as the square root of Simpson's diversity index over productive rearrangements. TCRdb stores this immuneACCESS table with in-frame sequences only. Part of the clones is absent; in the studies checked, under half of the shortfall reflects unresolved V genes, and no reason is known for the rest. V and J calls and clone size are those listed in that table; D and trimming were worked out from the DNA. This sample comprises 170,000 or so clones, 80% to 90% of them detected only once. The ten largest clones represent around 8.6% of the sample.

The chain is encoded by TRBV19 joined to TRBJ1-5, with 10 bases matching TRBD1. The material sequenced was peripheral blood. This TCR derives from a middle-aged man with active or convalescent COVID-19. The CDR3 region: CASSKDRGGGQPQHF. The nucleotides are TGTGCCAGTAGTAAGGACAGGGGGGGAGGTCAGCCCCAGCATTTT. Supplemented by the reference TRBV19 and TRBJ1-5 proteins around the CDR3, the complete variable domain is DGGITQSPKYLFRKEGQNVTLSCEQNLNHDAMYWYRQDPGQGLRLIYYSQIVNDFQKGDIAEGYSVSREKKESFPLTVTSAQKNPTAFYLCASSKDRGGGQPQHFGDGTRLSIL.